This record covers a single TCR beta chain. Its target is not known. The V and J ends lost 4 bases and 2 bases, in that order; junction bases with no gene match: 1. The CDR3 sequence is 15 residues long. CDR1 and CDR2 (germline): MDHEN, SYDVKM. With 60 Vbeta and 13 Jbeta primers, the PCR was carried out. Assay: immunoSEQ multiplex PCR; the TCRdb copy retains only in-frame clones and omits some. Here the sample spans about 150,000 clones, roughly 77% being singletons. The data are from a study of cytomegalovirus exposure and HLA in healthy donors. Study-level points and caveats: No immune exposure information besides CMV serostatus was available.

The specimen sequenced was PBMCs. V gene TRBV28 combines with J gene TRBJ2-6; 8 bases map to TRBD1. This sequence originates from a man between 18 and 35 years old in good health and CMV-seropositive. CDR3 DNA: TGTGCCAGCAGTTCAGGGGGCGCTGGGGCCAACGTCCTGACTTTC. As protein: CASSSGGAGANVLTF.